The table lists the clone carrying this TCR beta chain with many counts. Its antigen is currently unknown. This CDR3 is built from 13 residues. V lost 5 bases and J lost 7, with 14 bases in between. CDR1 is SGHTA, CDR2 FQGNSA, per germline. MiXCR was run by TCRdb on the reads, yielding one entry per CDR3 protein. The sample lists some 99,000 distinct CDR3 sequences; about 28% were seen once. These data come from a study of T cell repertoires in cytomegalovirus infection. Turning to the study itself: The public TCR beta signatures pointed to both CMV infection and matching HLA type.

Study conclusions and caveats: Clonotype analysis showed dominance of the ex vivo response by HLA-C-restricted CMV-specific TCR beta clonotypes. Carriage of CMV together with the relevant HLA was identifiable through cumulative public TCR beta family frequency.

The chain employs TRBV7-2 and TRBJ1-2, with D perhaps TRBD1 (6 bases). The TCR sequence derives from a human donor in good health (CMV status not recorded). Some clones in this sample may be carry-over from other donors' samples. Sequencing used CD8+ T cells from cultured PBMCs, obtained from culture after CMV antigen stimulation. CDR3 nucleotide sequence: TGTGCCAGCAGCCCGGGAGGGGGGCTTGGCTACACCTTC. Protein sequence: CASSPGGGLGYTF.